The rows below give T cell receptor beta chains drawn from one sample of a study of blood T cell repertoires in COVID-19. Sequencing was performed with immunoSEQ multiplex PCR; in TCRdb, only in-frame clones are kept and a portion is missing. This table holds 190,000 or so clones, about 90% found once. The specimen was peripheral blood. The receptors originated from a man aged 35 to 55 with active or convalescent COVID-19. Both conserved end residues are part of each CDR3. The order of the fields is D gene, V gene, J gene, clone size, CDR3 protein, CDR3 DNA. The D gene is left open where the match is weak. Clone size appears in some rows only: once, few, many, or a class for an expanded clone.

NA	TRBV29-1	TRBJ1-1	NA	CSAADTVDTEAFF	TGCAGCGCTGCGGACACGGTGGACACTGAAGCTTTCTTT
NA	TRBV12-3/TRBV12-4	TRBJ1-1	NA	CASSLKRNTEAFF	TGTGCCAGCAGTTTAAAGCGGAACACTGAAGCTTTCTTT
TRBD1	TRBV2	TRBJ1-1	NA	CASEGTGEAFF	TGTGCCAGCGAAGGGACAGGGGAAGCTTTCTTT
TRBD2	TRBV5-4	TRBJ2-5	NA	CASSLAGTSGVETQYF	TGTGCCAGCAGCTTGGCAGGGACTAGCGGGGTAGAGACCCAGTACTTC
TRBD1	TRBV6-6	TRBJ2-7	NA	CASSPQGQGIEQYF	TGTGCCAGCAGTCCCCAGGGACAGGGTATCGAGCAGTACTTC
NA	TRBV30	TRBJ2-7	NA	CAGRGWDSYEQYF	TGTGCCGGTCGGGGTTGGGACTCCTACGAGCAGTACTTC
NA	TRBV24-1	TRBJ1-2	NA	CATSESGPNYGYTF	TGTGCCACCAGTGAAAGCGGGCCAAACTATGGCTACACCTTC
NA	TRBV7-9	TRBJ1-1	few	CASSFQELMNTEAFF	TGTGCCAGCAGCTTCCAAGAGCTGATGAACACTGAAGCTTTCTTT
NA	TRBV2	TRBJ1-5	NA	CASSDPMGGQPQHF	TGTGCCAGCAGTGATCCAATGGGAGGACAGCCCCAGCATTTT
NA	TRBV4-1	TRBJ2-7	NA	CASSHRTASDYEQYF	TGCGCCAGCAGCCACCGGACAGCGTCGGACTACGAGCAGTACTTC
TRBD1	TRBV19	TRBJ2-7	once	CASSRDSYEGKYF	TGTGCCAGTAGTCGGGACAGCTACGAGGGGAAGTACTTC